This TCR beta chain was recovered during a study of CD8+ T cells in alopecia areata (dated by TCRdb to the late 2010s). Regarding the complete study: The treated patients, all with moderate-to-severe alopecia areata, were enrolled in an open-label pilot trial of oral tofacitinib given at 5 to 10 mg twice daily. The RNA source kit depended on sample type: the PAXgene miRNA kit for fixed scalp, the miRNeasy kit for PBMCs, and the RNeasy kit for mouse skin. Tofacitinib was administered for 6 to 18 months, and 6 months of follow-up off drug were then conducted to assess delayed response and recurrence. Biopsies were taken from tofacitinib-treated patients at baseline and at 4 and 24 weeks of treatment, and a later scalp biopsy was taken in several of the tofacitinib-treated patients. In both human patients and the C3H/HeJ mouse model, the study applied high-throughput TCRbeta sequencing to look at T cell clonal expansion in alopecia areata. On the human side, TCRbeta sequencing was run on scalp tissue and on sorted CD4+ and CD8+ peripheral blood T cells from healthy controls and from alopecia areata patients with either patchy or totalis/universalis disease. TCRbeta CDR3 regions were amplified by immunoSEQ multiplex PCR with 35 Vbeta forward and 13 Jbeta reverse primers. Scalp clonality was compared across normal scalp (n=4), patchy alopecia areata scalp (n=8), and alopecia totalis/universalis scalp (n=8). Disease severity in treated patients was measured with the SALT score, which quantifies the percentage of affected scalp surface area.

V sheds 0 bases and J sheds 5 bases, leaving 20 bases between their ends. The germline V gene encodes CDR1 MNHNS and CDR2 SASEGT. Inclusive of the bounding cysteine and phenylalanine, the CDR3 is 18 residues long. The kept DNA is CDR3 alone, 54 bases in frame from the first base. What the authors observed across the whole study: Because the treated cohort was small and included a single nonresponder, larger studies are needed to assess links between baseline CD8+ expansion and response. Scalp TCR repertoire analysis is complicated because resident alphabeta T cells in normal human skin are also sequenced, whereas mouse skin is dominated by gammadelta T cells. Tofacitinib significantly lowered scalp clonality and the number of expanded CD8+ clones among the top 100 scalp clones. Compared with normal scalp, lesional scalp, particularly in alopecia totalis/universalis, had higher clonality and more expanded CD8+ clones, which suggests antigenic drive. Compared with mice, TCR sequences shared between patients were less clear, possibly partly because of HLA diversity across the patient population. Many expanded lesional clones were found to persist in scalp and blood during tofacitinib treatment, and relapse after treatment cessation may be partly explained by this persistence.

Libraries were constructed by the immunoSEQ multiplex PCR assay. RNA was extracted from all samples and reverse transcribed into cDNA as template for TCR sequencing. First-strand cDNA was synthesized using SuperScript III with a 2:1 mix of oligo-dT and random hexamers. A synthetic immune receptor repertoire was used to measure amplification bias, and any remaining bias was corrected computationally. The paper's processing steps were these. Raw reads were preprocessed to remove errors, and CDR3 was defined by IMGT conventions from the conserved cysteine to phenylalanine. To get clonality, Shannon entropy was normalized by log2 of the number of productive unique TCRs and the result was subtracted from 1. CD4 or CD8 identity of scalp clones was inferred by cross-referencing scalp TCRbeta sequences with sorted blood CD4 and CD8 repertoires. TCRdb provides this immuneACCESS table in a form limited to in-frame rearrangements. Some clones are lacking; in checked studies, under half of them reflect an unresolved V gene, and why the rest are absent is not known. V and J calls and clone size follow that table, whereas D and trimming were derived from the DNA. The sample table contains some 98,000 clones; only one count was recorded for roughly two thirds of them. The ten largest clonotypes hold roughly 16% of the sample.

Remarks on this clone: There is no known antigen for this receptor. One base away there is no much larger clone; base qualities are not given.

This specimen's time point label, interpreted: more than three weeks on oral tofacitinib. Sample treatment or condition, as interpreted from the label and publication: oral pan-JAK inhibitor, 5-10 mg twice daily. From alopecia areata patients, peripheral blood was collected along with lesional scalp punch biopsies. PBMCs were isolated by density centrifugation and stained for CD3, CD4 and CD8, after which CD4+ and CD8+ T cells were sorted on a FACSAria. The specimen was CD8+ T cells sorted from blood, collected at week 4, from a patient treated with tofacitinib. Recombination linked TRBV6-1 to TRBJ1-5; matching of 5 bases hints at TRBD1 as the D gene. The clonotype was recovered from a human donor with alopecia areata. The DNA sequence follows: TGTGCCAGCAGTGAAGCGCTTCTGGACATCTGGGGATATCAGCCCCAGCATTTT. Its protein is CASSEALLDIWGYQPQHF.